These T cell receptor beta chains were read from a single sample in a study of T cell responses to AZD1222 COVID-19 vaccine. Using immunoSEQ multiplex PCR, the repertoire was profiled, and TCRdb retains in-frame clones only, with some absent. This sample has 82,000 or so clones, with roughly 90% found just once. Sample: peripheral blood, taken on day 0 of AZD1222 vaccination. These receptor sequences come from an adult in good health. The CDR3 runs from the conserved cysteine through the conserved F or W.

J gene,V gene,CDR3 protein
TRBJ2-3,TRBV19,CASSTQGSTDTQYF
TRBJ2-7,TRBV19,CASSPWDRRYSYEQYF
TRBJ2-3,TRBV15,CATSGNRGQADTQYF
TRBJ2-3,TRBV18,CASSPPGRGTDTQYF
TRBJ1-1,TRBV5-1,CASSLTGDTEAFF
TRBJ1-4,TRBV4-1,CASSQDGTEKLFF
TRBJ1-2,TRBV5-5,CASSSEYRGNYGYTF
TRBJ2-3,TRBV19,CASSSWGGTDTQYF
TRBJ1-4,TRBV11-2,CASSGRTGYNEKLFF
TRBJ1-1,TRBV12-3/TRBV12-4,CASSLGNTEAFF
TRBJ2-3,TRBV3-1/TRBV3-2,CASSQDTGWAPDTQYF
TRBJ1-1,TRBV6-5,CASTRGRDTEAFF
TRBJ2-1,TRBV27,CASRPAYNEQFF
TRBJ2-5,TRBV5-1,CASSTLTGTQETQYF
TRBJ1-5,TRBV7-9,CASSQGGARQPQHF
TRBJ2-1,TRBV6-1,CASSEAVSGGPYNEQFF
TRBJ2-5,TRBV19,CASSPGRDNIQETQYF
TRBJ2-7,TRBV28,CASSLSTYEQYF
TRBJ2-5,TRBV7-8,CASSLAGTSGEQTQYF